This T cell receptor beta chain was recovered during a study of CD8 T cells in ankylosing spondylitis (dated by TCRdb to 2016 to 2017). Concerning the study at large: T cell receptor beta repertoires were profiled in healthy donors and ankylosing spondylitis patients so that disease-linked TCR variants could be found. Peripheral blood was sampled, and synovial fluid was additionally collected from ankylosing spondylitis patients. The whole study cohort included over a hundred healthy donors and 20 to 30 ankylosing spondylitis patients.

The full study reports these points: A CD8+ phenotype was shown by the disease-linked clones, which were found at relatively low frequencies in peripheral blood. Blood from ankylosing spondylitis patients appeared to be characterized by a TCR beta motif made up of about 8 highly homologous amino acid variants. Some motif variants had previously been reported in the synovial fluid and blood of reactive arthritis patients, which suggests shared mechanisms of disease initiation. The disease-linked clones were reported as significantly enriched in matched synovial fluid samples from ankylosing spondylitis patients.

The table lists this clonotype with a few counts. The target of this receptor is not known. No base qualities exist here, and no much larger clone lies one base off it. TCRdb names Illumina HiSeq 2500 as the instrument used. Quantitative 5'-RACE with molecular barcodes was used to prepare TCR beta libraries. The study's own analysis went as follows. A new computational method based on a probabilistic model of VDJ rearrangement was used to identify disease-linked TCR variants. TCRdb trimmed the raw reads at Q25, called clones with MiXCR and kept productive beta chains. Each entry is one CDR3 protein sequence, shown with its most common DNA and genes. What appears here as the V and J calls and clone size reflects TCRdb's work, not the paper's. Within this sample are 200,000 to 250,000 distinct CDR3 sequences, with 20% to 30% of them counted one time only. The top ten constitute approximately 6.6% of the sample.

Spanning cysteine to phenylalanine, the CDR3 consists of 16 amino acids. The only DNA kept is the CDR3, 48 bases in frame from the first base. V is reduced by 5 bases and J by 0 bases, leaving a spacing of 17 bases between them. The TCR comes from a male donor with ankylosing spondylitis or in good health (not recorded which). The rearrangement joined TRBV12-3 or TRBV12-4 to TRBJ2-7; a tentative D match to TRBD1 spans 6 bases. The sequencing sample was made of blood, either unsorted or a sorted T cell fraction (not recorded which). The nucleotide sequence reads TGTGCCAGCAGTAAGACAGGCACTAGAGGCTCCTACGAGCAGTACTTC. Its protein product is CASSKTGTRGSYEQYF.